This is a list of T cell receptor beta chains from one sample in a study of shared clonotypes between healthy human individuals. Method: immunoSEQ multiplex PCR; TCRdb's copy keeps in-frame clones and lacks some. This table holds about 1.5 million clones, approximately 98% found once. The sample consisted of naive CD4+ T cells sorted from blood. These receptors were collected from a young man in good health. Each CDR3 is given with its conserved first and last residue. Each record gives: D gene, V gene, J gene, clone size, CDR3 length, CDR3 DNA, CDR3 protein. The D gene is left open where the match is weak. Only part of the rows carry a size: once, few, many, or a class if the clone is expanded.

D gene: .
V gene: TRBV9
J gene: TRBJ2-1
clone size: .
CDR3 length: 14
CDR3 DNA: TGTGCCAGCAGCCCCCACCCGGGACGTAATGAGCAGTTCTTC
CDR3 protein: CASSPHPGRNEQFF

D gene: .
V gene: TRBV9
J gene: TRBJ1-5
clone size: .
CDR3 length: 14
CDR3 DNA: TGTGCCAGCAGCGTATCCCCCATGGGACAGCCCCAGCATTTT
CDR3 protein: CASSVSPMGQPQHF

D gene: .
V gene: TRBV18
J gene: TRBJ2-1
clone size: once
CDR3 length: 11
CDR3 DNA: TGTGCCAGCTCCATGGATAATGAGCAGTTCTTC
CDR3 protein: CASSMDNEQFF

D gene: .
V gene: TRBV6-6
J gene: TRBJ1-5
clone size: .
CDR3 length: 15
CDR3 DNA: TGTGCCAGCAGTTTGGGCAGTCTTAGCAATCAGCCCCAGCATTTT
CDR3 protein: CASSLGSLSNQPQHF

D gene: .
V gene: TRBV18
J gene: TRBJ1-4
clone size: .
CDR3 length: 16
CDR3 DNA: TGTGCCAGCTCACCACGTGCTCCACCGGTTCGGGAAAAACTGTTTTTT
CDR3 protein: CASSPRAPPVREKLFF

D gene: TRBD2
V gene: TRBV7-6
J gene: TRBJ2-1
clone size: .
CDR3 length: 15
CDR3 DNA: TGTGCCAGCAGCTTTACTAGCGGGAGCTACAATGAGCAGTTCTTC
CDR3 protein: CASSFTSGSYNEQFF

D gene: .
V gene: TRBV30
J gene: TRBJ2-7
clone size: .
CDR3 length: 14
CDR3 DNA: TGTGCCTGGAGTAAGGGTGCAGGGGTCTACGAGCAGTACTTC
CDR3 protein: CAWSKGAGVYEQYF

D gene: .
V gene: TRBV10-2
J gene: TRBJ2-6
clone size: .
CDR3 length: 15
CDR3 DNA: TGCGCCAGCTCCTACGGGAGTCCTGGGGCCAACGTCCTGACTTTC
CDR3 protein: CASSYGSPGANVLTF

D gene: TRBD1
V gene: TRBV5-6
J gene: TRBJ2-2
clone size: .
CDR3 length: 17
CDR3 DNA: TGTGCCAGCAGCTTGAGTTTGGGACAGGGAGCCACCGGGGAGCTGTTTTTT
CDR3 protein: CASSLSLGQGATGELFF

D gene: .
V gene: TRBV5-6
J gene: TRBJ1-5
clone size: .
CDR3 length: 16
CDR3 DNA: TGTGCCAGCAGCAGGAAGGGAATATGGAGCAATCAGCCCCAGCATTTT
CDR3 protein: CASSRKGIWSNQPQHF

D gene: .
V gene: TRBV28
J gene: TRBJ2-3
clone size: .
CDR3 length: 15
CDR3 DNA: TGTGCCAGCAGACCTTCAACCTCTAGGGCAGATACGCAGTATTTT
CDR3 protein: CASRPSTSRADTQYF

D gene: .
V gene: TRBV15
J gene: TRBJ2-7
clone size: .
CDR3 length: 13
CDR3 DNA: TGTGCCACCAGCAGAACAGGGATCTACGAGCAGTACTTC
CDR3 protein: CATSRTGIYEQYF

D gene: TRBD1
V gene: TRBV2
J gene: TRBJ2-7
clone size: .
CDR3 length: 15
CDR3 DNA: TGTGCCAGCAAACTACGGGACAGGGTTTACTACGAGCAGTACTTC
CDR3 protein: CASKLRDRVYYEQYF

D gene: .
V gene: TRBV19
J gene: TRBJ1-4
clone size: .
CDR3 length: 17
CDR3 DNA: TGTGCCAGTAGTATTCTGGGCCACCTCGCAACTAATGAAAAACTGTTTTTT
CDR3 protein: CASSILGHLATNEKLFF

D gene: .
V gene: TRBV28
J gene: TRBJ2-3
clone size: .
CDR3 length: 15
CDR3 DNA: TGTGCCAGCAGACCTACAAGGGGGTACACAGATACGCAGTATTTT
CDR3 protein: CASRPTRGYTDTQYF